The 14 T cell receptor beta chains in this list originate from one sample, sequenced in a study of technical replicates of blood from several donors. Profiled with immunoSEQ multiplex PCR; TCRdb holds only in-frame clones, not every one. The repertoire holds some 15,000 clones, with 70% to 90% as singletons. Input material: PBMCs. The receptors were sampled from a human donor in good health.

The chain recombines TRBV6-5 with TRBJ2-1; a weak D match, TRBD2 (6 bases). There are 16 residues in the CDR3. Trimming took 2 bases from V and 1 from J, leaving 12 bases between them. Germline CDR1 reads MNHEY; CDR2 reads SVGAGI. The CDR3 loop is CASSYLWAGSYNEQFF. In nucleotides, the CDR3 is TGTGCCAGCAGTTACCTCTGGGCGGGGTCCTACAATGAGCAGTTCTTC.

V usage is TRBV7-9 and J usage is TRBJ2-7; TRBD1 is a possible D gene (6 bases). Per the germline V gene, CDR1 is SEHNR and CDR2 is FQNEAQ (reference sequence). This CDR3 is built from 15 residues. V lost 3 bases to trimming and J lost 0 bases, with 12 bases between them. Here the CDR3 DNA reads TGTGCCAGCAGCTTCCGGGACACTAGCTCCTACGAGCAGTACTTC. Amino acid sequence: CASSFRDTSSYEQYF.

With regard to this clone: One junction end disagrees with the germline gene, perhaps due to a read error. The chain couples TRBV6-4 to TRBJ2-2, with a tentative D call TRBD2 (6 bases). The CDR3 consists of 16 residues. Germline CDR1 MRHNA, CDR2 SNTAGT. CDR3 sequence (DNA): TGTGCCAGCAGTGACTCGAGAGATGCGAACACCGGGGGGCTGTTTTTT. Encoded protein: CASSDSRDANTGGLFF.

In its sample, this clone is medium-sized (0.01 to 0.1%). This rearrangement joins TRBV7-8 to TRBJ1-1; D unclear. The CDR3 has 15 amino acids. V was trimmed by 1 base and J by 2 bases, leaving 11 bases between them. Germline assignment: CDR1 SGHVS and CDR2 FQNEAQ. CDR3 DNA: TGTGCCAGCAGCTTAGTGGAGGGAATCAACACTGAAGCTTTCTTT. It codes for CASSLVEGINTEAFF.

CDR3 nucleotide sequence: TGTGCCACCAGCAGAGATCGAGGCCACTCCTACGAGCAGTACTTC. It yields the protein CATSRDRGHSYEQYF. This chain joins TRBV15 and TRBJ2-7; D not resolved. The CDR3 extends over 15 amino acids. Trimming shortened V by 0 bases and J by 0 bases, and 9 bases separated the two germline ends. Germline CDR1 LNHNV, CDR2 YYDKDF (reference sequence). The whole variable domain, filled in from reference TRBV15 and TRBJ2-7, reads DAMVIQNPRYQVTQFGKPVTLSCSQTLNHNVMYWYQQKSSQAPKLLFHYYDKDFNNEADTPDNFQSRRPNTSFCFLDIRSPGLGDTAMYLCATSRDRGHSYEQYFGPGTRLTVT.

This chain joins TRBV6-5 and TRBJ1-2; TRBD1 aligns across 9 bases. Per the germline V gene, CDR1 is MNHEY and CDR2 is SVGAGI. Trimming removed 0 bases from V and 8 bases from J; junction bases left unmatched: 4. The length of the CDR3 is 14 residues. The CDR3 region is CASSYSGTGRGYTF. For the CDR3, the DNA is TGTGCCAGCAGTTACTCAGGGACAGGGCGAGGCTACACCTTC.

V usage is TRBV5-1 and J usage is TRBJ2-7; TRBD2 matches 12 bases. CDR3 length equals 13 residues. In germline, CDR1 is SGHRS, CDR2 YFSETQ. Germline trimming cut 8 bases from V and 2 bases from J; bases unmatched to any gene: 2. CDR3 loop: CASRTSGTYEQYF. Here the CDR3 DNA reads TGCGCCAGTCGGACTAGCGGGACCTACGAGCAGTACTTC.

DNA for the CDR3: TGTGCCAGTACCGCGCCGGGACAGGGATTCCAGCCCCAGCATTTT. Translated: CASTAPGQGFQPQHF. The rearrangement uses TRBV19 and TRBJ1-5; 9 bases are shared with TRBD1. The germline CDR1 and CDR2 sequences are LNHDA and SQIVND (reference sequence). V gave up 7 bases and J gave up 7 bases; unmatched junction bases: 11. The CDR3 runs 15 residues.

The chain links TRBV27 to TRBJ2-7, with TRBD1 identical over 7 bases. This CDR3 has 13 residues. Germline V gene sequence: CDR1 MNHEY, CDR2 SMNVEV (reference sequence). The junction had 1 base not matched to a gene; V was cut back by 2 bases and J by 3 bases. The CDR3 DNA sequence: TGTGCCAGCAGTTTAAGGGACAGCTACGAGCAGTACTTC. Protein: CASSLRDSYEQYF.

The chain joins TRBV19 to TRBJ1-2; possible D gene TRBD1, 6 bases. Germline-derived CDR1 and CDR2 are LNHDA and SQIVND (reference sequence). The CDR3 consists of 13 residues. V lost 6 bases and J lost 5, with 13 bases in between. Here the CDR3 reads CASRGRGLYGYTF. CDR3 nucleotide sequence: TGTGCCAGTAGAGGCAGGGGATTGTATGGCTACACCTTC.

The chain combines TRBV5-6 with TRBJ2-7; 7 nucleotides line up with TRBD2. The CDR3 contains 15 residues. CDR1 and CDR2 from the germline V gene are SGHDT and YYEEEE. The V and J ends lost 0 bases and 5 bases, in that order; junction bases with no gene match: 8. The CDR3 protein is CASSLAGGSWNEQYF. CDR3 in DNA: TGTGCCAGCAGCTTGGCTGGCGGGAGCTGGAACGAGCAGTACTTC.

The chain recombines TRBV28 with TRBJ1-2; TRBD1 matches 7 bases. This CDR3 spans 13 amino acids. Germline V gene data show CDR1 as MDHEN and CDR2 as SYDVKM. V shed 5 bases and J 3 bases; nucleotides not matched to a gene: 3. CDR3 coding DNA: TGTGCCAGCAGTCCAGGGACAGACTATGGCTACACCTTC. Translating gives CASSPGTDYGYTF.

This chain joins TRBV5-1 and TRBJ2-7; 10 positions agree with TRBD2. The CDR3 covers 15 residues. Unmatched junction bases numbered 2, after V lost 0 bases and J lost 2 bases. The germline V gene has CDR1 SGHRS and CDR2 YFSETQ. The CDR3 here is CASSLEAGGPYEQYF. CDR3 bases: TGCGCCAGCAGCTTGGAAGCGGGAGGGCCCTACGAGCAGTACTTC.

The rearrangement links TRBV2 to TRBJ2-3; D may be TRBD1 (5 bases). The CDR3 totals 12 residues. Trimming took off 7 bases at V and 5 bases at J, with 10 bases between the two ends. From germline, CDR1 is SNHLY and CDR2 FYNNEI. The CDR3: CASILQGDTQYF. The CDR3 DNA reads as TGTGCCAGCATCCTTCAGGGAGATACGCAGTATTTT.